This T cell receptor beta chain stems from a study of cytomegalovirus exposure and HLA in healthy donors. The method was immunoSEQ multiplex PCR; TCRdb's version includes in-frame clones alone and lacks a portion of them. The repertoire holds fewer than 250,000 clones, roughly 84% seen once, with 1.5% to 2.5% in the top ten. This clone was picked up one time. The source is a woman aged 18 to 35 in good health and CMV-seropositive. Specimen: PBMCs.

The CDR3 nucleotides read TGCGCCAGCAGCCAGGCCCGGGGGATGGTCTATGGCTACACCTTC. Encoded protein: CASSQARGMVYGYTF. This chain uses TRBV4-1 with TRBJ1-2, with D perhaps matching TRBD1 (5 bases). The CDR3 is made up of 15 amino acids. The V end lost 3 bases, the J end lost 4 bases, and 15 bases lay between the germline ends. Germline-derived CDR1 and CDR2 are MGHRA and YSYEKL.